What follows are 18 T cell receptor beta chains derived from one specimen sequenced in a study of blood T cell repertoires in COVID-19. Repertoires were generated with immunoSEQ multiplex PCR, while TCRdb's copy carries only in-frame clones and drops some. The table shows roughly 250,000 clones, with about 85% occurring only once. Sequencing was carried out using peripheral blood. The receptors were sampled from a human donor with COVID-19, enrolled during active disease. The donor label of this sample is uncertain.

V is TRBV15 and J is TRBJ2-1; 7 bases fit TRBD1. J gave up 4 bases and V 0 bases, and 12 bases lay outside the gene matches. Germline V gene sequence: CDR1 LNHNV, CDR2 YYDKDF (reference sequence). CDR3 length: 18 amino acids. CDR3 in amino acids: CATSRDPYSGQHYNEQFF. Written as DNA, the CDR3 is TGTGCCACCAGCAGAGATCCTTATTCGGGACAGCATTACAATGAGCAGTTCTTC.

V and J are TRBV15 and TRBJ2-5; the D is unclear. CDR1 is LNHNV, CDR2 YYDKDF, per germline (reference sequence). This CDR3 comprises 13 residues. V was pared by 0 bases and J by 2 bases, with 4 bases between. CDR3 sequence reads: CATSRDPQETQYF. CDR3 sequence (DNA): TGTGCCACCAGCAGAGACCCTCAAGAGACCCAGTACTTC. The whole variable domain, remainder taken from reference TRBV15 and TRBJ2-5, is DAMVIQNPRYQVTQFGKPVTLSCSQTLNHNVMYWYQQKSSQAPKLLFHYYDKDFNNEADTPDNFQSRRPNTSFCFLDIRSPGLGDTAMYLCATSRDPQETQYFGPGTRLLVL.

The chain combines TRBV11-2 with TRBJ2-1; TRBD2 aligns across 10 bases. J lost 3 bases, V lost 4 bases, and 6 bases had no gene match. Germline-derived CDR1 and CDR2 are SGHAT and FQNNGV. The CDR3 has 16 residues. The CDR3 is CASSSPSGGLYNEQFF. The CDR3 DNA is TGTGCCAGCAGCTCTCCTAGCGGGGGACTCTACAATGAGCAGTTCTTC.

The rearrangement links TRBV7-2 to TRBJ2-3; maybe TRBD2 (6 bases). This CDR3 is built from 16 residues. Germline CDR1 reads SGHTA; CDR2 reads FQGNSA. Trimming removed 7 bases from V and 1 base from J, with 18 bases in between. The chain's CDR3 is CASMSSSGGGTDTQYF. The CDR3 DNA reads as TGTGCCAGCATGTCTTCGTCTGGAGGGGGCACAGATACGCAGTATTTT.

The chain recombines TRBV24-1 with TRBJ2-7, with 10 bases aligning to TRBD1. This CDR3 comprises 16 residues. Trimming at V came to 2 bases and at J to 5 bases, leaving 8 bases not matched to a gene. Looked up from germline, CDR1 is KGHDR and CDR2 is SFDVKD. The CDR3 reads CATSDSGTGVVHEQYF. CDR3 sequence (DNA): TGTGCCACCAGTGATTCCGGGACAGGGGTAGTCCACGAGCAGTACTTC.

The chain employs TRBV25-1 and TRBJ2-4; TRBD1 agrees at 8 bases. The V and J ends lost 0 bases and 0 bases, in that order; junction bases with no gene match: 4. CDR3 size: 17 residues. The germline V gene has CDR1 MGHDK and CDR2 SYGVNS. The chain's CDR3 is CASSEYGTGEAKNIQYF. The CDR3 nucleotides are TGTGCCAGCAGTGAATACGGGACAGGCGAAGCCAAAAACATTCAGTACTTC.

This clone was counted a few times. The rearrangement links TRBV19 to TRBJ2-1; maybe TRBD2 (6 bases). V lost 3 bases to trimming and J lost 6 bases, with 18 bases between them. The length of the CDR3 is 16 residues. CDR1 and CDR2 (germline): LNHDA, SQIVND (reference sequence). CDR3 sequence: CASSIRDFYRVNEQFF. The CDR3 region has the DNA TGTGCCAGTAGTATCCGGGACTTCTATCGAGTCAATGAGCAGTTCTTC.

This chain links TRBV11-3 with TRBJ1-3, with unresolved D. The CDR3 has 14 residues. V gave up 5 bases and J gave up 0 bases, with 8 bases separating them. Germline V gives CDR1 SGHNT, CDR2 YENEEA. This chain's CDR3 is CASSLDTSGNTIYF. CDR3 bases: TGTGCCAGCAGCCTCGACACCTCTGGAAACACCATATATTTT.

The chain couples TRBV2 to TRBJ2-3, with 13 nucleotides matching TRBD2. The germline V gene has CDR1 SNHLY and CDR2 FYNNEI. CDR3 length: 16 residues. J lost 5 bases, V lost 5 bases, and 7 bases had no gene match. In DNA, the CDR3 is TGTGCCAGCAGTCCAACTAGCGGGAGGGCCAGAGATACGCAGTATTTT. It translates to CASSPTSGRARDTQYF.

The chain is built from TRBV9 and TRBJ1-6; 9 bases line up with TRBD1. From germline, CDR1 is SGDLS and CDR2 YYNGEE. This CDR3 is 16 amino acids long. V lost 4 bases to trimming and J lost 8 bases; unmatched junction nucleotides: 10. CDR3 sequence reads: CASSLLPGQGDSPLHF. The CDR3 DNA follows: TGTGCCAGCAGCCTTTTACCGGGACAGGGTGATTCACCCCTCCACTTT.

The rearrangement links TRBV27 to TRBJ1-5; 8 nucleotides agree with TRBD1. CDR3 length equals 16 residues. Germline CDR1 and CDR2: MNHEY and SMNVEV (reference sequence). V lost 5 bases, J lost 4 bases, and 10 bases stayed unmatched. CDR3: CASSPSKGQANQPQHF. The CDR3, as DNA: TGTGCCAGCAGTCCTTCTAAGGGACAGGCGAATCAGCCCCAGCATTTT.

This clone was detected only a few times. V usage is TRBV5-1 and J usage is TRBJ1-5; D is unclear. Germline-derived CDR1 and CDR2 are SGHRS and YFSETQ. Deletions cut 5 bases from V and 0 bases from J, with 6 bases between. This CDR3 spans 13 amino acids. The CDR3 reads CASSLYSNQPQHF. Here the CDR3 DNA reads TGCGCCAGCAGTCTCTATAGCAATCAGCCCCAGCATTTT.

The genes are TRBV27 and TRBJ1-1; 7 bases are shared with TRBD1. Germline V gene lookup returns CDR1 MNHEY and CDR2 SMNVEV (reference sequence). V lost 0 bases to trimming and J lost 0 bases; unmatched junction nucleotides: 4. CDR3 length: 16 amino acids. CDR3 DNA: TGTGCCAGCAGTTTATCAGGGGGCTTCGTGAACACTGAAGCTTTCTTT. Amino acids: CASSLSGGFVNTEAFF.

The rearrangement links TRBV6-6 to TRBJ2-3; D unclear. CDR3 length equals 13 residues. CDR1 and CDR2 (germline): MNHNY, SVGAGI (reference sequence). Trimming cost V 6 bases and J 0 bases, with 7 bases left between them. The CDR3 DNA is TGTGCCAGCAGCACCGGTAGCACAGATACGCAGTATTTT. Encoded protein: CASSTGSTDTQYF.

This clone showed up just once. CDR3 nucleotides: TGTGCCAGCAGCCGATCCGACAGGGAGAGTGGCTACACCTTC. Amino acids: CASSRSDRESGYTF. The V and J genes are TRBV3-1 (or the pseudogene TRBV3-2) and TRBJ1-2; 7 bases agree with TRBD1. The CDR3 length is 14 residues. Germline CDR1 is LGHDT and CDR2 is YNNKEL (reference sequence). V lost 4 bases to trimming and J lost 7 bases; unmatched junction nucleotides: 9.

There are a few counts of this clone. This rearrangement joins TRBV7-9 to TRBJ1-6; TRBD1 might be the D (6 bases). The CDR3 spans 14 residues. CDR1 and CDR2 from the germline V gene are SEHNR and FQNEAQ (reference sequence). The V end lost 1 base, the J end lost 10 bases, and 11 bases lay between the germline ends. CDR3 sequence reads: CASSLVAGASPLHF. CDR3 DNA sequence: TGTGCCAGCAGCTTAGTGGCAGGGGCCTCACCCCTCCACTTT.

In its sample, this clone was seen a few times. The chain combines TRBV30 with TRBJ1-1; tentatively, D is TRBD1 (6 bases). CDR1 is GTSNPN and CDR2 is SVGIG in the germline V gene (reference sequence). The CDR3 totals 13 residues. Trimming took 3 bases from V and 4 from J, leaving 12 bases between them. CDR3 protein: CAWRNLDSTEAFF. DNA of the CDR3: TGTGCCTGGAGAAACTTGGACAGCACTGAAGCTTTCTTT.

The rearrangement uses TRBV28 and TRBJ2-3; 7 bases line up with TRBD2. Germline V gene data show CDR1 as MDHEN and CDR2 as SYDVKM. V lost 5 bases to trimming and J lost 0 bases; unmatched junction nucleotides: 11. The CDR3 is 17 amino acids. CDR3 in DNA: TGTGCCAGCAGTGGGGGGGGACTCCCGGCTAGCACAGATACGCAGTATTTT. This encodes CASSGGGLPASTDTQYF.